This T cell receptor beta chain was documented in a study of T cell responses to AZD1222 COVID-19 vaccine. This CDR3 contains 13 residues. Trimming took 6 bases from V and 5 from J, leaving 13 bases between them. This clone has only one observation. The antigen is not known. Method: immunoSEQ multiplex PCR; TCRdb's copy keeps in-frame clones and lacks some. Among 160,000 or so clones, around 89% were seen once, and the ten largest hold about 4.3%. Regarding the study as a whole: Repertoire sampling occurred only after the peak T cell response. Among the donors, most were white British and more were female, and clonal diversity was possibly underestimated.

The sample here was peripheral blood, taken 28 days after the second AZD1222 dose. The V and J genes are TRBV12-3 or TRBV12-4 and TRBJ2-5, with TRBD1 as a possible D gene (6 bases). The sequence was collected from an adult who received the AZD1222 COVID-19 vaccine. CDR3 sequence reads: CASRVDSRETQYF. CDR3 coding DNA: TGTGCCAGCAGGGTGGACAGCCGGGAGACCCAGTACTTC.